This T cell receptor (beta chain) was observed in a study of blood T cell repertoires in COVID-19. V lost 4 bases, J lost 4 bases, and 9 bases lay in between. The length of the CDR3 is 13 residues. Germline V gene sequence: CDR1 SGHVS, CDR2 FQNEAQ. Using immunoSEQ multiplex PCR, the repertoire was profiled, and TCRdb retains in-frame clones only, with some absent. The sample yields more than 200,000 clones, approximately 83% seen once. V is TRBV7-8 and J is TRBJ2-3; D may be TRBD2 (5 bases). Material: peripheral blood. The origin of this receptor is a man between 40 and 49 years old with acute or convalescent COVID-19. CDR3 sequence reads: CASSSFSADTQYF. The CDR3 DNA sequence: TGTGCCAGCAGCTCGTTTAGCGCAGATACGCAGTATTTT.